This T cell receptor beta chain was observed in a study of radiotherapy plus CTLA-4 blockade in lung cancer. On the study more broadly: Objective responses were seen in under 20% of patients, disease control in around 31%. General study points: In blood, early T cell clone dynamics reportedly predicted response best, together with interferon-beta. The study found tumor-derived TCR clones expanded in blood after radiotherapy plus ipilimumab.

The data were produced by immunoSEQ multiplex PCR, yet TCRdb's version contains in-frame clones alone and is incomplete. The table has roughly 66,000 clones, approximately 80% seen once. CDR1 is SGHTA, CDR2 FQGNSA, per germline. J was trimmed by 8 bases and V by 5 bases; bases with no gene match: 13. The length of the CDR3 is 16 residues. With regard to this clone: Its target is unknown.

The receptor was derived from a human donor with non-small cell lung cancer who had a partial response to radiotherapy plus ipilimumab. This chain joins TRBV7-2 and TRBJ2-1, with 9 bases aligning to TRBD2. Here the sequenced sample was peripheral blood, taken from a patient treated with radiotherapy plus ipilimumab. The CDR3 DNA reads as TGTGCCAGCAGCCAGAGATCGGGACTAGCAATACATGAGCAGTTCTTC. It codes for CASSQRSGLAIHEQFF. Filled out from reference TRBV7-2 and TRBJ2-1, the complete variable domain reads GAGVSQSPSNKVTEKGKDVELRCDPISGHTALYWYRQSLGQGLEFLIYFQGNSAPDKSGLPSDRFSAERTGGSVSTLTIQRTQQEDSAVYLCASSQRSGLAIHEQFFGPGTRLTVL.